A selection of T cell receptor beta chains follows, all from one sample in a study of blood T cells in healthy people across ages. TCRdb passed the 5' RACE reads through MiXCR, listing each CDR3 protein once. This table has fewer than 2 million distinct CDR3 sequences, roughly two fifths appearing once. The material sequenced was blood. These receptors were taken from a human donor in good health. The CDR3 runs from the conserved cysteine through the conserved F or W. Each record gives: D gene, V gene, J gene, clone size, CDR3 protein, CDR3 DNA. D genes are given only for firm matches. The size field is filled for only some rows; it gives once, few, many or a size class.

D: -
V: TRBV15
J: TRBJ1-1
size: -
CDR3: CATSRNEGTEAFF
DNA: TGTGCCACCAGCCGAAACGAGGGCACTGAAGCTTTCTTT

D: -
V: TRBV4-2
J: TRBJ1-4
size: few
CDR3: CASSLKAGAWDEKLFF
DNA: TGTGCCAGCAGCCTTAAAGCGGGGGCCTGGGATGAAAAACTGTTTTTT

D: -
V: TRBV29-1
J: TRBJ2-5
size: -
CDR3: CSVEGAPKNYNEQYF
DNA: TGCAGCGTTGAGGGGGCCCCGAAAAATTACAATGAGCAGTACTTC

D: TRBD2
V: TRBV7-8
J: TRBJ2-5
size: few
CDR3: CASSSVAGYQETQYF
DNA: TGTGCCAGCAGCTCCGTAGCGGGGTACCAAGAGACCCAGTACTTC

D: -
V: TRBV5-1
J: TRBJ2-5
size: -
CDR3: CASSLQGGGEETQYF
DNA: TGCGCCAGCAGCTTGCAGGGAGGAGGCGAGGAGACCCAGTACTTC

D: -
V: TRBV4-2
J: TRBJ2-1
size: -
CDR3: CASSQARGTIEGQCF
DNA: TGTGCCAGCAGCCAAGCCCGCGGGACGATTGAAGGTCAGTGCTTC

D: TRBD1
V: TRBV28
J: TRBJ2-4
size: few
CDR3: CASSLGQDGKNIQYF
DNA: TGTGCCAGCAGTTTAGGACAGGATGGCAAAAACATTCAGTACTTC

D: -
V: TRBV2
J: TRBJ2-5
size: -
CDR3: CASSDNRDSSSQETQYF
DNA: TGTGCCAGCAGCGACAATCGCGACTCAAGTTCTCAAGAGACCCAGTACTTC

D: -
V: TRBV12-3/TRBV12-4
J: TRBJ2-1
size: -
CDR3: CASLPNLGRGGEQFF
DNA: TGTGCCAGCCTACCCAATCTCGGCCGAGGGGGTGAGCAGTTCTTC

D: TRBD1
V: TRBV12-3/TRBV12-4
J: TRBJ1-2
size: many
CDR3: CASSTDREGYTF
DNA: TGTGCCAGCAGTACCGACAGGGAGGGCTACACCTTC

D: -
V: TRBV11-1
J: TRBJ2-3
size: few
CDR3: CASRNLDTQYF
DNA: TGTGCCAGCAGAAACCTCGATACGCAGTATTTT

D: -
V: TRBV12-3/TRBV12-4
J: TRBJ1-1
size: -
CDR3: CASSFRTNTEAFF
DNA: TGTGCCAGCAGTTTTCGAACCAACACTGAAGCTTTCTTT

D: TRBD2
V: TRBV9
J: TRBJ2-1
size: once
CDR3: CASSTRAGGNEQFF
DNA: TGTGCCAGCAGCACAAGAGCGGGGGGTAATGAGCAGTTCTTC

D: TRBD2
V: TRBV2
J: TRBJ2-1
size: -
CDR3: CASTWTSGGNEQFF
DNA: TGTGCCAGCACCTGGACTAGCGGGGGTAATGAGCAGTTCTTC

D: -
V: TRBV5-5
J: TRBJ2-1
size: -
CDR3: CASSLGAVWSYNEQFF
DNA: TGTGCCAGCAGCTTGGGAGCAGTGTGGTCCTACAATGAGCAGTTCTTC

D: TRBD2
V: TRBV20-1
J: TRBJ2-7
size: -
CDR3: CSAAIAGGFYEQYF
DNA: TGCAGTGCCGCGATAGCGGGGGGATTCTACGAGCAGTACTTC

D: -
V: TRBV4-2
J: TRBJ2-1
size: few
CDR3: CASSQSAEGNEQFF
DNA: TGTGCCAGCAGCCAATCCGCCGAGGGCAATGAGCAGTTCTTC

D: TRBD2
V: TRBV7-2
J: TRBJ2-3
size: -
CDR3: CASSLGRLAGGQSGTQYF
DNA: TGTGCCAGCAGCTTAGGGCGGCTAGCGGGGGGGCAGTCAGGAACGCAGTATTTT

D: -
V: TRBV11-2
J: TRBJ1-1
size: -
CDR3: CASSLAESEAFF
DNA: TGTGCCAGCAGCTTAGCAGAAAGTGAAGCTTTCTTT

D: TRBD1
V: TRBV29-1
J: TRBJ2-1
size: -
CDR3: CSVDRTGVVNEQFF
DNA: TGCAGCGTTGACCGGACAGGGGTGGTGAATGAGCAGTTCTTC

D: TRBD2
V: TRBV29-1
J: TRBJ2-5
size: -
CDR3: CSVRLAGGNQETQYF
DNA: TGCAGCGTTCGATTAGCGGGGGGTAACCAAGAGACCCAGTACTTC

D: -
V: TRBV20-1
J: TRBJ2-5
size: -
CDR3: CSITRYGGHQETQYF
DNA: TGCAGTATCACCCGGTACGGGGGGCATCAAGAGACCCAGTACTTC

D: -
V: TRBV29-1
J: TRBJ2-1
size: many
CDR3: CSVGGSWAYNEQFF
DNA: TGCAGCGTTGGTGGGTCTTGGGCCTACAATGAGCAGTTCTTC

D: -
V: TRBV5-6
J: TRBJ1-1
size: -
CDR3: CASSLETVRKNTEAFF
DNA: TGTGCCAGCAGCTTGGAAACAGTCCGAAAGAACACTGAAGCTTTCTTT

D: TRBD2
V: TRBV7-3
J: TRBJ2-3
size: few
CDR3: CASSLEAGEMDTQYF
DNA: TGTGCCAGCAGCTTAGAAGCGGGGGAAATGGATACGCAGTATTTT

D: -
V: TRBV7-2
J: TRBJ2-7
size: -
CDR3: CASSLVVTAYEQYF
DNA: TGTGCCAGCAGCTTAGTAGTGACAGCCTACGAGCAGTACTTC

D: -
V: TRBV12-3/TRBV12-4
J: TRBJ2-3
size: once
CDR3: CVSSHKAVGNTQYF
DNA: TGTGTCAGCAGCCATAAGGCGGTTGGAAATACGCAGTATTTT

D: TRBD1
V: TRBV4-1
J: TRBJ1-2
size: -
CDR3: CASSQETGFNYGYTF
DNA: TGCGCCAGCAGCCAAGAGACAGGGTTTAACTATGGCTACACCTTC

D: -
V: TRBV29-1
J: TRBJ1-1
size: -
CDR3: CSVLQPLNTEAFF
DNA: TGCAGCGTGTTACAGCCGTTGAACACTGAAGCTTTCTTT

D: -
V: TRBV5-5
J: TRBJ2-5
size: -
CDR3: CASSLDRQGPQYF
DNA: TGTGCCAGCAGCTTGGATCGCCAGGGCCCGCAGTACTTC

D: TRBD1
V: TRBV7-9
J: TRBJ2-5
size: -
CDR3: CASGYWDRETQYF
DNA: TGTGCCAGCGGTTATTGGGACAGAGAGACCCAGTACTTC

D: -
V: TRBV6-5
J: TRBJ2-1
size: few
CDR3: CASSYNLEQFF
DNA: TGTGCCAGCAGTTACAACTTGGAGCAGTTCTTC

D: -
V: TRBV28
J: TRBJ2-7
size: -
CDR3: CASRPNPGGDKQYF
DNA: TGTGCCAGCAGACCAAACCCGGGTGGCGACAAGCAGTACTTC

D: -
V: TRBV5-5
J: TRBJ2-1
size: -
CDR3: CASSTQGGTYNEQFF
DNA: TGTGCCAGCAGCACACAGGGAGGTACCTACAATGAGCAGTTCTTC

D: -
V: TRBV7-2
J: TRBJ2-5
size: -
CDR3: CASSSGGRGETQYF
DNA: TGTGCCAGCAGCTCGGGGGGCCGGGGAGAGACCCAGTACTTC

D: -
V: TRBV20-1
J: TRBJ1-2
size: few
CDR3: CSAPKGGPYGYTF
DNA: TGCAGTGCCCCTAAAGGGGGTCCCTATGGCTACACCTTC